Presented here are 24 T cell receptor beta chains from one specimen sequenced in a study of molecular identifiers for immune sequencing clone quantification. TCRdb passed the PCR reads through MiXCR, listing each CDR3 protein once. The sample has around 7,800 distinct CDR3 sequences; 35% are singletons. Material: naive CD8+ T cells from blood, with Jurkat cell RNA spiked in. Subset noted: FACS-sorted CD8+CD4-CCR7+CD45RA+ naive T cells. The receptors were gathered from a human donor in good health. Some libraries in this study had Jurkat cell RNA spiked in.

This chain connects TRBV19 to TRBJ1-2, with D hard to call. Between the trimmed V and J ends, which lost 0 bases and 4 bases, there was a span of 6 bases. CDR3 length: 13 residues. Per germline, CDR1 LNHDA and CDR2 SQIVND (reference sequence). The CDR3 sequence: CASSIDHRYGYTF. In DNA form, the CDR3 reads TGTGCCAGTAGTATAGATCATCGCTATGGCTACACCTTC.

As concerns this clonotype: This is likely a read error, given that the CDR3 carries no conserved phenylalanine or tryptophan at its end. The J gene is TRBJ2-7, the V gene TRBV4-2, with no clear D. Trimming pared 4 bases from V and 7 bases from J, leaving 14 bases between. The CDR3 is 13 residues long. Germline V gives CDR1 LGHNA, CDR2 YNFKEQ. The CDR3 is CASSRGRAEEQYI. The CDR3 nucleotides are TGTGCCAGCAGCCGCGGCAGAGCTGAAGAGCAGTACATC.

The rearrangement joins TRBV9 to TRBJ2-2; 9 positions match TRBD1. The junction had 7 bases not matched to a gene; V was cut back by 5 bases and J by 5 bases. Germline loops: CDR1 SGDLS, CDR2 YYNGEE. The CDR3 consists of 15 residues. The CDR3 coding sequence is TGTGCCAGCAGAACCGGGACAGGGCCGACCGGGGAGCTGTTTTTT. Amino acids: CASRTGTGPTGELFF.

This clonotype was recorded a few times. The chain uses TRBV4-3 and TRBJ1-1, with D maybe TRBD1 (5 bases). This CDR3 has 15 amino acids. V lost 1 base and J 6 bases, leaving 15 bases between the germline ends. Germline V gene lookup returns CDR1 LGHNA and CDR2 YSLEER. CDR3 residues: CASSQGSLGGAEAFF. CDR3 in DNA: TGCGCCAGCAGCCAAGGATCTCTCGGGGGAGCTGAAGCTTTCTTT.

This chain uses TRBV5-6 with TRBJ1-2; D call uncertain. The CDR3 contains 14 residues. Germline V lookup: CDR1 SGHDT, CDR2 YYEEEE. With 0 bases removed from V and 10 bases from J, the gap between germline ends came to 16 bases. The CDR3 nucleotides are TGTGCCAGCAGCTTGGTCGCGAATAACAATGTCTACACCTTC. Translating it yields CASSLVANNNVYTF.

This chain uses TRBV19 with TRBJ2-7; 11 bases line up with TRBD1. This CDR3 is built from 13 residues. The junction had 8 bases not matched to a gene; V was cut back by 10 bases and J by 6 bases. The germline V gene encodes CDR1 LNHDA and CDR2 SQIVND (reference sequence). The chain's CDR3 is CATWTGGLGEQYF. CDR3 in DNA: TGTGCCACATGGACAGGGGGCTTGGGCGAGCAGTACTTC.

Note on this clonotype: Being one base from a much bigger clone, this may be a read error. This chain connects TRBV4-1 to TRBJ2-3, with 9 bases identical to TRBD2. CDR3 length: 15 residues. Germline V gene lookup returns CDR1 MGHRA and CDR2 YSYEKL. CDR3 protein: CASGQSGLATDTQYF. Here the CDR3 DNA reads TGCGCCAGCGGCCAGAGCGGACTAGCGACAGATACGCAGTATTTT.

This clonotype is categorized as medium-sized. The chain joins TRBV7-9 to TRBJ2-7; the match to TRBD1 covers 11 bases. Germline V gives CDR1 SEHNR, CDR2 FQNEAQ (reference sequence). CDR3 length equals 14 residues. With V trimmed by 5 bases and J by 4 bases, 4 bases remained unmatched. The CDR3, as DNA: TGTGCCAGCAGCCCGAGGGACAGGGGGTACGAGCAGTACTTC. Protein sequence: CASSPRDRGYEQYF. The full variable domain, its missing parts supplied by reference TRBV7-9 and TRBJ2-7, is DTGVSQNPRHKITKRGQNVTFRCDPISEHNRLYWYRQTLGQGPEFLTYFQNEAQLEKSRLLSDRFSAERPKGSFSTLEIQRTEQGDSAMYLCASSPRDRGYEQYFGPGTRLTVT.

V usage is TRBV7-6 and J usage is TRBJ2-7; D possibly corresponds to TRBD1 (5 bases). This CDR3 is 16 amino acids long. CDR1 is SGHVS, CDR2 FNYEAQ, per germline. V was shortened by 5 bases and J by 5 bases, with 22 bases between the two germline ends. The DNA for the CDR3 is TGTGCCAGCAGCCCTGGTCCTGCAGGGCGGTTCCACGAGCAGTACTTC. This translates into CASSPGPAGRFHEQYF.

The gene calls are TRBV5-6 and TRBJ2-3, with TRBD1 identical over 10 bases. This CDR3 comprises 14 residues. Trimming at V came to 4 bases and at J to 6 bases, leaving 5 bases not matched to a gene. The germline CDR1 and CDR2 sequences are SGHDT and YYEEEE. CDR3 nucleotides: TGTGCCAGCAGCGTCGGGACAGGGGCGGATACGCAGTATTTT. Protein product: CASSVGTGADTQYF.

In its sample, this clonotype was seen a few times. The chain recombines TRBV13 with TRBJ2-7; 13 bases align to TRBD2. Germline trimming cut 4 bases from V and 7 bases from J; bases unmatched to any gene: 7. The CDR3 is 15 residues long. Germline lookup yields CDR1 PRHDT and CDR2 FYEKMQ (reference sequence). CDR3 DNA sequence: TGTGCCAGCAGCTCCGGACTAGCGGGAGTAGATGAGCAGTACTTC. It translates to CASSSGLAGVDEQYF.

This clonotype was counted only a few times. This chain uses TRBV7-9 with TRBJ1-1; D remains ambiguous. V was shortened by 2 bases and J by 6 bases, with 25 bases between the two germline ends. This CDR3 region has 18 residues. Germline assignment: CDR1 SEHNR and CDR2 FQNEAQ (reference sequence). CDR3 bases: TGTGCCAGCAGCTTAAGTCGCGGCACATTCCGATTCTCCGCTGAAGCTTTCTTT. Translation: CASSLSRGTFRFSAEAFF.

This clonotype was picked up a small number of times. This chain joins TRBV19 and TRBJ2-7; 10 positions match TRBD1. The junction had 8 bases not matched to a gene; V was cut back by 6 bases and J by 3 bases. CDR1 is LNHDA, CDR2 SQIVND, per germline (reference sequence). This CDR3 is 15 amino acids long. CDR3 region: CASSNGTGDLYEQYF. As DNA, the CDR3 is TGTGCCAGTAGCAACGGGACAGGGGACCTCTACGAGCAGTACTTC. The whole variable domain, remainder taken from reference TRBV19 and TRBJ2-7, is DGGITQSPKYLFRKEGQNVTLSCEQNLNHDAMYWYRQDPGQGLRLIYYSQIVNDFQKGDIAEGYSVSREKKESFPLTVTSAQKNPTAFYLCASSNGTGDLYEQYFGPGTRLTVT.

The genes are TRBV28 and TRBJ2-7; the D gene is possibly TRBD2 (6 bases). The CDR3 covers 15 residues. Germline-derived CDR1 and CDR2 are MDHEN and SYDVKM. Trimming shortened V by 4 bases and J by 0 bases, and 13 bases separated the two germline ends. In DNA, the CDR3 is TGTGCCAGCAGTTCGAGCGGGCTAAGCTCCTACGAGCAGTACTTC. Its protein is CASSSSGLSSYEQYF.

The chain recombines TRBV5-8 with TRBJ2-3; D possibly corresponds to TRBD1 (5 bases). The germline V gene has CDR1 SGHTS and CDR2 YDEGEE. The V gene lost 4 bases and the J gene lost 7 bases, with 10 bases spanning the gap. The CDR3 is made up of 12 amino acids. The CDR3 DNA sequence: TGTGCCAGCAGCCTGGACATTAATACGCAGTATTTT. This encodes CASSLDINTQYF.

This clonotype occurred once. The V gene is TRBV7-9, the J gene TRBJ2-7; D is uncertain. The ends were cut back, 4 bases at V and 6 bases at J, with 19 bases in the middle. The CDR3 sequence is 15 residues long. The germline V gene encodes CDR1 SEHNR and CDR2 FQNEAQ (reference sequence). CDR3 in amino acids: CASSSTNPGPGEQYF. Written as DNA, the CDR3 is TGTGCCAGCAGCTCCACCAACCCTGGACCCGGCGAGCAGTACTTC.

This clonotype was detected only once. The junction shows a germline mismatch at one end, possibly a read error. The rearrangement uses TRBV7-9 and TRBJ2-2; perhaps TRBD1 as D (6 bases). In germline, CDR1 is SEHNR, CDR2 FQNEAQ (reference sequence). CDR3 length: 15 residues. This CDR3 is CASSSVAGDTGELVF. The CDR3 nucleotides are TGTGCCAGCAGCTCGGTGGCAGGGGATACCGGGGAGCTGGTTTTT.

Worth noting for this clonotype: A much larger clone sits a single nucleotide away, making a read error possible. CDR3 DNA sequence: TGTGCCAGCAGCTTTTGGGGTGCCAAAATCATTCAGTACTTC. Its translation is CASSFWGAKIIQYF. The chain uses TRBV5-4 and TRBJ2-4; no definite D call. The CDR3 runs to 14 residues. The germline CDR1 and CDR2 sequences are SGHNT and YYREEE (reference sequence).

The rearrangement uses TRBV5-4 and TRBJ1-2; D gene uncertain. Between the trimmed V and J ends, which lost 0 bases and 3 bases, there was a span of 30 bases. The CDR3 has 21 amino acids. Germline-derived CDR1 and CDR2 are SGHNT and YYREEE (reference sequence). CDR3 sequence (DNA): TGTGCCAGCAGCTTGGGAAGTAACTATGGCTACACCTTTGGCGTGGACTATGGCTACACCTTC. This translates into CASSLGSNYGYTFGVDYGYTF.

V and J are TRBV14 and TRBJ2-7; possibly TRBD2 for D (5 bases). The V end was cut by 4 bases, the J end by 1 base, with 17 bases between. The germline V gene encodes CDR1 SGHDN and CDR2 FVKESK. This CDR3 is 16 amino acids long. In DNA form, the CDR3 reads TGTGCCAGCAGCCCTCTTTCGGGGTTGGGGTCCTACGAGCAGTACTTC. It specifies CASSPLSGLGSYEQYF. The entire variable domain, with the rest obtained from reference TRBV14 and TRBJ2-7, is as follows: EAGVTQFPSHSVIEKGQTVTLRCDPISGHDNLYWYRRVMGKEIKFLLHFVKESKQDESGMPNNRFLAERTGGTYSTLKVQPAELEDSGVYFCASSPLSGLGSYEQYFGPGTRLTVT.

The V gene is TRBV6-5, the J gene TRBJ2-3; D is possibly TRBD1 (6 bases). In germline, CDR1 is MNHEY, CDR2 SVGAGI. The CDR3 consists of 16 residues. V dropped 5 bases and J dropped 6 bases, with 21 bases sitting between them. The CDR3 nucleotides are TGTGCCAGCAGTGTGCTGACAGGAGCCTTTGAGGATACGCAGTATTTT. It encodes CASSVLTGAFEDTQYF.

V is TRBV28 and J is TRBJ2-2; a possible D gene is TRBD1 (5 bases). Trimming took off 6 bases at V and 1 base at J, with 12 bases between the two ends. Germline V gene data show CDR1 as MDHEN and CDR2 as SYDVKM. This CDR3 comprises 15 residues. CDR3 coding DNA: TGTGCCAGCAGCCCCAGGGATGGGAACACCGGGGAGCTGTTTTTT. As protein: CASSPRDGNTGELFF.

V and J are TRBV15 and TRBJ2-7; 11 nucleotides agree with TRBD2. The CDR3 spans 16 residues. J lost 7 bases, V lost 2 bases, and 10 bases had no gene match. Germline assignment: CDR1 LNHNV and CDR2 YYDKDF (reference sequence). The CDR3, as DNA: TGTGCCACCAGCAGATCCCGTAGCGGGAGGGCCAGAGAGCAGTACTTC. Translating it yields CATSRSRSGRAREQYF.

The rearrangement uses TRBV19 and TRBJ2-1; 14 bases fit TRBD2. The germline CDR1 and CDR2 sequences are LNHDA and SQIVND (reference sequence). After removal of 5 bases from V and 8 bases from J, the junction contained 8 bases not matched to a gene. The CDR3 is 16 amino acids. The CDR3 nucleotides are TGTGCCAGTAGTGCCGGCCCGGGACTAGCGGGAGATGAGCAGTTCTTC. This codes for CASSAGPGLAGDEQFF. Drawing the rest from reference TRBV19 and TRBJ2-1, the complete variable domain is DGGITQSPKYLFRKEGQNVTLSCEQNLNHDAMYWYRQDPGQGLRLIYYSQIVNDFQKGDIAEGYSVSREKKESFPLTVTSAQKNPTAFYLCASSAGPGLAGDEQFFGPGTRLTVL.